The present entry profiles one T cell receptor (beta chain) with its context. V shed 0 bases, J shed 7 bases, and the junction held 9 bases outside the gene matches. The CDR3 consists of 16 residues. Germline V gene lookup returns CDR1 ENHRY and CDR2 SYGVKD. This entry is derived from a study of blood T cell repertoires in COVID-19. Methods used by the authors: Reference gene primer amplification in the assay estimated nucleated cell counts. Repertoires were generated with immunoSEQ multiplex PCR, while TCRdb's copy carries only in-frame clones and drops some. V and J calls and clone size follow that table, whereas D and trimming were derived from the DNA. The data show around 300,000 clones, around nine tenths seen once.

Sequences were obtained from PBMCs or T cells enriched from blood (not recorded which). The V and J genes are TRBV10-3 and TRBJ2-3; 8 bases are shared with TRBD2. The receptor's source is a woman aged 60 to 75 who had recovered from COVID-19. CDR3 nucleotide sequence: TGTGCCATCAGTGAGTCGGAGTTAGCGGGATTTCATACGCAGTATTTT. Residues: CAISESELAGFHTQYF.